The rows below give T cell receptor beta chains drawn from one sample of a study of blood T cell repertoires in COVID-19. Measured with immunoSEQ multiplex PCR; TCRdb has only the in-frame clones, and not every one. The sample gives approximately 280,000 clones, around 90% of which show up once; around 2% is in the top ten. The sequencing input was peripheral blood. Every receptor here comes from a middle-aged man with acute or convalescent COVID-19. The CDR3 runs from the conserved cysteine through the conserved F or W.

V gene	J gene	CDR3 protein
TRBV11-2	TRBJ2-7	CASSLVSGDPYEQYF
TRBV10-1	TRBJ2-7	CASQASTGDEQYF
TRBV29-1	TRBJ1-3	CSVGSGGSGNTIYF
TRBV2	TRBJ1-2	CASSPGRGEDYTF
TRBV7-2	TRBJ2-7	CASSSAGVPYEQYF
TRBV6-4	TRBJ1-1	CASSLNQGAGEAFF
TRBV15	TRBJ1-3	CATSRDLLSAAGNTIYF
TRBV6-2/TRBV6-3	TRBJ2-3	CASSQLWRGPTDTQYF
TRBV4-2	TRBJ2-3	CASSQDLRGTDTQYF
TRBV27	TRBJ2-1	CASSGSSEQFF
TRBV7-9	TRBJ2-3	CASLAGGPGTDTQYF
TRBV6-5	TRBJ1-1	CATPDRLNTEAFF
TRBV19	TRBJ1-5	CASNPGGNLDQPQHF
TRBV27	TRBJ1-5	CASSLQGGGVQPQHF